Below, 21 T cell receptor beta chains from the same sample are listed, as sequenced in a study of T cell repertoires in cytomegalovirus infection. TCRdb re-analysed the reads in MiXCR, keeping a single row per CDR3 protein. Among fewer than 1,000,000 distinct CDR3 sequences, 30% to 40% were seen once, and the ten largest hold around 15%. The antigens these receptors bind are not known. The sample here was cultured CD8+ T cells from PBMCs, taken from culture after CMV antigen stimulation. These receptors were taken from a human donor in good health (CMV status not recorded). Some clones in this sample may be carry-over from other donors' samples.

The chain has TRBV10-3 and TRBJ2-5; 10 nucleotides align to TRBD1. This CDR3 is built from 14 residues. Losses at the gene ends were 5 bases for V and 5 bases for J; bases not matched to a gene: 5. Per the germline V gene, CDR1 is ENHRY and CDR2 is SYGVKD. CDR3 residues: CAISLGQGLETQYF. The CDR3 DNA reads TGTGCCATCAGTTTGGGACAGGGGTTGGAGACCCAGTACTTC.

This clonotype was counted between two and nine times. J is TRBJ2-3 and V is TRBV14; tentatively, D is TRBD2 (6 bases). This CDR3 is 16 amino acids long. V lost 1 base to trimming and J lost 1 base, with 12 bases between them. Germline-derived CDR1 and CDR2 are SGHDN and FVKESK. In DNA, the CDR3 is TGTGCCAGCAGCCAAGGATGGCGGGGTGGCACAGATACGCAGTATTTT. This codes for CASSQGWRGGTDTQYF.

This rearrangement joins TRBV11-1 to TRBJ1-2, with 8 bases matching TRBD1. Germline V gene sequence: CDR1 SGHAT, CDR2 FQDESV (reference sequence). V lost 5 bases to trimming and J lost 6 bases; unmatched junction nucleotides: 14. The CDR3 runs 16 residues. CDR3 region: CASSPTPGQESHGYTF. In DNA, the CDR3 is TGTGCCAGCAGCCCCACCCCGGGACAGGAATCTCATGGCTACACCTTC. The variable domain in full, completed from reference TRBV11-1 and TRBJ1-2, reads EAEVAQSPRYKITEKSQAVAFWCDPISGHATLYWYRQILGQGPELLVQFQDESVVDDSQLPKDRFSAERLKGVDSTLKIQPAELGDSAMYLCASSPTPGQESHGYTFGSGTRLTVV.

This clonotype was seen only a few times. The chain links TRBV27 to TRBJ2-1; D may correspond to TRBD1 or TRBD2 (6 bases each). The CDR3 consists of 15 residues. From germline, CDR1 is MNHEY and CDR2 SMNVEV (reference sequence). The V gene lost 6 bases and the J gene lost 4 bases, with 16 bases spanning the gap. CDR3 bases: TGTGCCAGCAGACTCCGGGGGCCAGTTTACAATGAGCAGTTCTTC. It codes for CASRLRGPVYNEQFF.

With respect to this clonotype: This sequence may be a read error, since a much larger clone differs from it by one base. The chain combines TRBV7-6 with TRBJ2-5; 7 bases map to TRBD1. The V gene end was trimmed by 7 bases and the J gene end by 3 bases; junction bases not matched to a gene: 2. Germline V gene sequence: CDR1 SGHVS, CDR2 FNYEAQ. The CDR3 is made up of 12 amino acids. This CDR3 reads CASIGTEETQYF. The CDR3 bases are TGTGCCAGCATCGGGACAGAAGAGACCCAGTACTTC.

In this sample, this clonotype turned up a few times. This sequence joins TRBV9 and TRBJ2-1, with 8 bases that match TRBD2. Germline CDR1 reads SGDLS; CDR2 reads YYNGEE. The CDR3 has 14 amino acids. The J segment lost 9 bases and the V segment lost 3 bases, leaving 8 bases of the junction unmatched. The CDR3 loop reads CASSDSGTSIEQFF. CDR3 nucleotide sequence: TGTGCCAGCAGCGATTCCGGGACTAGTATTGAGCAGTTCTTC.

The chain couples TRBV6-1 to TRBJ2-7; the D is unclear. Trimming cost V 2 bases and J 3 bases, with 8 bases left between them. The CDR3 contains 13 residues. Germline assignment: CDR1 MNHNS and CDR2 SASEGT. The CDR3, as DNA: TGTGCCAGCAGTGAAAACAGCTACTACGAGCAGTACGTC. It codes for CASSENSYYEQYV.

Only a few counts were recorded for this clonotype. V and J are TRBV19 and TRBJ1-5; TRBD1 matches at 8 bases. Germline V gene lookup returns CDR1 LNHDA and CDR2 SQIVND (reference sequence). Losses at the gene ends were 6 bases for V and 4 bases for J; bases not matched to a gene: 5. This CDR3 is built from 14 residues. The chain's CDR3 is CASSLDRANQPQHF. Here the CDR3 DNA reads TGTGCCAGTAGCCTGGACAGGGCAAATCAGCCCCAGCATTTT.

This clonotype was picked up a small number of times. CDR3 in DNA: TGCGCCAGCAGCTTGGAGGGAGTACCAACTAATGAAAAACTGTTTTTT. Translated: CASSLEGVPTNEKLFF. The genes are TRBV5-1 and TRBJ1-4; the D is unclear. The CDR3 covers 16 residues. V was clipped by 0 bases and J by 0 bases, with 9 bases between them. Per germline, CDR1 SGHRS and CDR2 YFSETQ.

This chain joins TRBV25-1 and TRBJ2-1, with 10 bases that match TRBD1. Germline CDR1 and CDR2: MGHDK and SYGVNS. The length of the CDR3 is 17 residues. The V and J ends lost 3 bases and 9 bases, in that order; junction bases with no gene match: 14. CDR3 loop: CASSDPLGQGELSEQFF. The CDR3 region has the DNA TGTGCCAGCAGTGACCCTCTCGGACAGGGGGAGTTGTCTGAGCAGTTCTTC.

This clonotype was found many times. The gene calls are TRBV6-1 and TRBJ2-1, with 7 bases identical to TRBD1. This CDR3 region has 13 residues. V gave up 5 bases and J gave up 6 bases; unmatched junction bases: 4. The germline V gene has CDR1 MNHNS and CDR2 SASEGT. CDR3 nucleotides: TGTGCCAGCAGTTATCAGGGGGTCAATGAGCAGTTCTTC. It translates to CASSYQGVNEQFF.

The chain is built from TRBV24-1 and TRBJ2-3; possibly TRBD2 for D (6 bases). Germline CDR1 is KGHDR and CDR2 is SFDVKD. The CDR3 has 12 amino acids. Trimming took 7 bases from V and 7 from J, leaving 11 bases between them. The CDR3 bases are TGTGCCACCAGCGCTGGGGGGTATACGCAGTATTTT. Its translation is CATSAGGYTQYF.

As concerns this clonotype: A read error may explain this, as a much larger clone is one base away. The genes are TRBV6-1 and TRBJ2-1, with a possible D match to TRBD1 (5 bases). CDR1 is MNHNS, CDR2 SASEGT, per germline. CDR3 length equals 16 residues. The germline V and J ends were trimmed by 2 bases and 3 bases, with 14 bases remaining between them. The CDR3 sequence: CASSETPGIHYNEQFF. The DNA for the CDR3 is TGTGCCAGCAGTGAAACGCCAGGGATACACTACAATGAGCAGTTCTTC.

The chain combines TRBV7-9 with TRBJ2-7; D uncertain. Germline V gene lookup returns CDR1 SEHNR and CDR2 FQNEAQ (reference sequence). Trimming left V 3 bases short and J 2 bases short, with 11 bases between. This CDR3 contains 14 residues. The CDR3 protein is CASSLVGRPYEQYF. The DNA for the CDR3 is TGTGCCAGCAGCTTGGTAGGTAGGCCCTACGAGCAGTACTTC.

Comments on this clonotype: A much larger clone is a single base away; this may be a read error. Here the CDR3 omits its conserved ending phenylalanine or tryptophan, so a read error is the likely source. This chain uses TRBV7-2 with TRBJ1-1, with D maybe TRBD1 (5 bases). V was shortened by 4 bases and J by 3 bases, with 15 bases between the two germline ends. The CDR3 length is 15 residues. The V gene's germline CDR1 is SGHTA and CDR2 FQGNSA. The CDR3 DNA sequence: TGTGCCAGCAGCTGGCGTGTGGGGCTTTACACTGAAGCTTTCTGT. Translated: CASSWRVGLYTEAFC.

A note on this clonotype: One end of the junction fails to match germline, which may point to a read error. The chain recombines TRBV19 with TRBJ2-1; 12 bases agree with TRBD1. CDR1 is LNHDA, CDR2 SQIVND, per germline (reference sequence). This CDR3 spans 16 amino acids. The CDR3 DNA is TGTGCAAGTAGTATAGGTGGGACAGGGGGCGCACATGAGCAGTTCTTC. Its protein is CASSIGGTGGAHEQFF.

As concerns this clonotype: Its ends do not fully match the called genes, so a read error is possible. This chain uses TRBV6-6 with TRBJ1-5, with 10 bases lining up with TRBD1. Germline assignment: CDR1 MNHNY and CDR2 SVGAGI (reference sequence). CDR3 length: 15 residues. The CDR3 nucleotides are TGTGCCAGCAGCACCTCGACAGGGGGCAAACAGCCCCAGCATTTT. Translating gives CASSTSTGGKQPQHF.

V gene TRBV27 combines with J gene TRBJ2-7; 9 bases map to TRBD2. The CDR3 spans 15 residues. J lost 5 bases, V lost 7 bases, and 12 bases had no gene match. Germline values: CDR1 MNHEY, CDR2 SMNVEV (reference sequence). The CDR3: CASTVSAGGRDEQYF. The CDR3 region has the DNA TGTGCCAGCACCGTTTCGGCGGGGGGGAGGGACGAGCAGTACTTC.

The chain links TRBV12-3 or TRBV12-4 to TRBJ2-5; tentatively, D is TRBD2 (5 bases). V lost 8 bases to trimming and J lost 1 base, with 11 bases between them. CDR3 size: 13 residues. CDR3 DNA: TGTGCCAGCGTCCCGGGGATCCAAGAGACCCAGTACTTC. It yields the protein CASVPGIQETQYF.

This clonotype showed up just a few times. The chain has TRBV29-1 and TRBJ2-1; D is perhaps TRBD2 (7 bases). The CDR3 extends over 17 amino acids. The germline V gene has CDR1 SQVTM and CDR2 ANQGSEA. The V gene lost 2 bases and the J gene lost 3 bases, with 20 bases spanning the gap. Here the CDR3 reads CSVERRGLTPLYNEQFF. CDR3 nucleotide sequence: TGCAGCGTTGAACGGCGGGGGCTGACTCCTCTCTACAATGAGCAGTTCTTC.

Many counts were recorded for this clonotype. The J gene is TRBJ2-1, the V gene TRBV7-8; possibly TRBD2 for D (6 bases). V was clipped by 2 bases and J by 6 bases, with 14 bases between them. The germline V gene encodes CDR1 SGHVS and CDR2 FQNEAQ. The CDR3 spans 15 residues. As DNA, the CDR3 is TGTGCCAGCAGCTTATTTATACCGCGGGGCAATGAGCAGTTCTTC. Residues: CASSLFIPRGNEQFF.